These 5 T cell receptor beta chains were all obtained from the same sample, sequenced in a study of human T cells and chemical hapten exposure. As to time point: patch test 3, about 24 weeks after DPC sensitization. Treatment here: therapeutic diphenylcyclopropenone sensitization with weekly scalp DPC. TCRdb reanalysed the RACE reads using MiXCR and keeps one entry per CDR3 protein. The sample carries roughly 100,000 distinct CDR3 sequences, less than 40% recorded once. The sample consisted of whole blood, taken in connection with sensitization to the hapten diphenylcyclopropenone (DPC). The receptors shown here come from a middle-aged man with alopecia areata. Some clones in this sample may be carry-over from other donors' samples.

Ten or more counts support this clonotype. This CDR3 is CASSSPSGSGETQYF. The CDR3, as DNA: TGCGCCAGCAGCTCCCCTAGCGGGAGTGGTGAGACCCAGTACTTC. J is TRBJ2-5 and V is TRBV5-1, with 10 bases aligning to TRBD2. The CDR3 consists of 15 residues. Germline V gene data show CDR1 as SGHRS and CDR2 as YFSETQ. V was clipped by 3 bases and J by 5 bases; unmatched bases: 7.

The rearrangement uses TRBV2 and TRBJ1-1; 9 bases line up with TRBD1. The V gene end was trimmed by 3 bases and the J gene end by 1 base; junction bases not matched to a gene: 3. Germline V gene sequence: CDR1 SNHLY, CDR2 FYNNEI. The CDR3 length is 15 residues. CDR3 sequence reads: CASSEDRGKNTEAFF. The CDR3 nucleotides are TGTGCCAGCAGTGAGGACAGGGGAAAGAACACTGAAGCTTTCTTT.

The table lists this clonotype with a few counts. The chain has TRBV14 and TRBJ1-6; unclear D gene. The CDR3 covers 16 residues. V lost 0 bases to trimming and J lost 10 bases, with 16 bases between them. Germline lookup yields CDR1 SGHDN and CDR2 FVKESK. CDR3: CASSQDLGLTASPLHF. As DNA, the CDR3 is TGTGCCAGCAGCCAAGATTTGGGGTTAACGGCATCACCCCTCCACTTT. Complete variable domain (other parts from reference TRBV14 and TRBJ1-6): EAGVTQFPSHSVIEKGQTVTLRCDPISGHDNLYWYRRVMGKEIKFLLHFVKESKQDESGMPNNRFLAERTGGTYSTLKVQPAELEDSGVYFCASSQDLGLTASPLHFGNGTRLTVT.

The genes are TRBV20-1 and TRBJ1-5; D unresolved. V gave up 3 bases and J gave up 0 bases, with 12 bases separating them. Per the germline V gene, CDR1 is DFQATT and CDR2 is SNEGSKA (reference sequence). The CDR3 loop spans 15 amino acids. In nucleotides, the CDR3 is TGCAGTGCTAGTGGGCCCCTAAATAGCAATCAGCCCCAGCATTTT. It specifies CSASGPLNSNQPQHF.

The chain links TRBV6-2 or TRBV6-3 to TRBJ1-1; a possible D gene is TRBD1 (6 bases). The CDR3 totals 14 residues. V lost 3 bases and J lost 1, with 9 bases in between. Looked up from germline, CDR1 is MNHEY and CDR2 is SVGEGT. DNA for the CDR3: TGTGCCAGCAGTTATAGACAGGAGAACACTGAAGCTTTCTTT. It yields the protein CASSYRQENTEAFF.